This T cell receptor beta chain was sequenced during a study of human thymus T cells. Notes on the study in general: Both thymic and peripheral blood repertoires showed apparently biased V and J usage. What related research reported was that thymic repertoires overlapped highly among unrelated individuals.

The data were produced by immunoSEQ multiplex PCR, yet TCRdb's version contains in-frame clones alone and is incomplete. The sample has 78,000 or so clones, 95% to 98% seen once. The V end lost 6 bases, the J end lost 1 base, and 19 bases lay between the germline ends. This CDR3 region has 16 residues. The germline V gene has CDR1 SNHLY and CDR2 FYNNEI. Surgeons resected thymus tissue during corrective heart surgery. Donors consisted of healthy Finnish infants (having corrective surgery for congenital heart defects). Notes on this clone: Its antigen is not known.

The genes are TRBV2 and TRBJ2-7; weak D call: TRBD2 (5 bases). Sequenced sample: thymus tissue. The receptor comes from a boy under three years old with a congenital heart defect but otherwise immunologically healthy. The CDR3 nucleotides are TGTGCCAGCAGAGGAGGTTGGGATTATACTTCCTACGAGCAGTACTTC. Amino acids: CASRGGWDYTSYEQYF.